The clone carrying this T cell receptor (beta chain) was counted once. Its antigen remains unknown. Assay used: immunoSEQ multiplex PCR; TCRdb lists only in-frame clones, some missing. The sample holds approximately 85,000 clones; 86% are singletons and the top ten take approximately 7%. This sample was taken from a study of T cell responses to AZD1222 COVID-19 vaccine. Study-wide points: Spike-specific TCR breadth and depth grew following two AZD1222 doses.

This CDR3 has 16 amino acids. The chain couples TRBV21-1 to TRBJ2-7; TRBD1 was called by the table and not checked on the DNA. TRBV21-1 is noted as a pseudogene. The starting material was peripheral blood, obtained on day 0 of AZD1222 vaccination. The receptor was derived from an adult in good health. For the CDR3, the DNA is TGTGCCAGCAGGAGAAAAGGAGGGACAGGGATCAACGAGCAGTACTTC. Translating it yields CASRRKGGTGINEQYF.